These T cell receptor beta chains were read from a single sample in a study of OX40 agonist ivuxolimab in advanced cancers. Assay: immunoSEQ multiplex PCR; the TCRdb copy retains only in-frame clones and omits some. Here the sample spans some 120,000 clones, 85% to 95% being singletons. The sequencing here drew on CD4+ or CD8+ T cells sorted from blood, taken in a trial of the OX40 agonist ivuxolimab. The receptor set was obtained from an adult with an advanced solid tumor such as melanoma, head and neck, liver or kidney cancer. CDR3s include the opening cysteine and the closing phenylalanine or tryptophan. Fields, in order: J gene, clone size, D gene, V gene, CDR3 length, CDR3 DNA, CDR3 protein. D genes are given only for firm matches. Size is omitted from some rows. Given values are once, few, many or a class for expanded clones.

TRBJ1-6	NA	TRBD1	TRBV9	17	TGTGCCAGCAGCGCAGACAGGGGGAGCACCTATAATTCACCCCTCCACTTT	CASSADRGSTYNSPLHF
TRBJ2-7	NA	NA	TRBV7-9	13	TGTGCCAGCAGCCCGGGACCTGGGTTTGAGCAGTACTTC	CASSPGPGFEQYF
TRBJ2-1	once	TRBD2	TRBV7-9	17	TGTGCCAGCAGCACAAGACTAGCGGGAAGGATATACAATGAGCAGTTCTTC	CASSTRLAGRIYNEQFF
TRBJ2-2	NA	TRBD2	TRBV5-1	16	TGCGCCACCCCTTCCGATCGGCTAGCGGGAGAAAGGGAGCTGTTTTTT	CATPSDRLAGERELFF
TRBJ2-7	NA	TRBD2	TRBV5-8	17	TGTGCCAGCAGCTTCCCGGGGACTAGCGGACCCTCCTACGAGCAGTACTTC	CASSFPGTSGPSYEQYF
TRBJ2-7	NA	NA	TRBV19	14	TGTGCCAGTAGTATTGGCGGGGGCGGATACGAGCAGTACTTC	CASSIGGGGYEQYF
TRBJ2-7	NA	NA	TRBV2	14	TGTGCCAGCAGTGGAGGGAGGGGGGGCTACGAGCAGTACTTC	CASSGGRGGYEQYF
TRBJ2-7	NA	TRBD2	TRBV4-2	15	TGTGCCAGCAGCCTCCTCACTAGCGGGATCTACGAGCAGTACTTC	CASSLLTSGIYEQYF
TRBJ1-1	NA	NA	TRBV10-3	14	TGTGCCATCACCTTGGAGGGGGTTTTCGCTGAAGCTTTCTTT	CAITLEGVFAEAFF
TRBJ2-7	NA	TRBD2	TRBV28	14	TGTGCCAGTGGGACTAGCGGGAGTTCCTACGAGCAGTACTTC	CASGTSGSSYEQYF
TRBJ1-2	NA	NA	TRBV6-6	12	TGTGCCAGCACCTGGGGGGGCGTTGGCTACACCTTC	CASTWGGVGYTF
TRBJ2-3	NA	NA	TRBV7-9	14	TGTGCCAGCAGCTTAGTAGGAAGCACAGATACGCAGTATTTT	CASSLVGSTDTQYF
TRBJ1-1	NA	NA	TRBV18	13	TGTGCCAGCTCATCTGGGGGTGAGACTGAAGCTTTCTTT	CASSSGGETEAFF
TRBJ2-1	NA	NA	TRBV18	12	TGTGCCAGCTCACCCATTTACAATGAGCAGTTCTTC	CASSPIYNEQFF
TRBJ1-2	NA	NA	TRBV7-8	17	TGTGCCAGCAGCTTAGCCCCCTTTCAGCCAGGCGCAGAGGACTACACCTTC	CASSLAPFQPGAEDYTF
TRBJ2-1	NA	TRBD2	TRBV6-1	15	TGTGCCAGCAGTGTGGGACTAGGGACCTACAATGAGCAGTTCTTC	CASSVGLGTYNEQFF
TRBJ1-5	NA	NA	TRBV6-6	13	TGTGCCGGAACGGGGGATAGCAATCAGCCCCAGCATTTT	CAGTGDSNQPQHF
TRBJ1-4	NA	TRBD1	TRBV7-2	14	TGTGCCAGCAGCGCCTGGGACAGGGGGAGAAAACTGTTTTTT	CASSAWDRGRKLFF